This T cell receptor beta chain was retrieved from a study of blood T cell repertoires in COVID-19. Study-level information: In each case, the material was cDNA or gDNA derived from T cells, B-cell-depleted T cells, or PBMCs.

Looked up from germline, CDR1 is MGHRA and CDR2 is YSYEKL. V dropped 6 bases and J dropped 4; count of bases not matched to a gene: 6. CDR3 length: 14 amino acids. Clones were read by immunoSEQ multiplex PCR, and TCRdb kept only the in-frame ones, dropping some. The sample has roughly 330,000 clones, about 90% seen once. Sequences were obtained from peripheral blood. The TCR comes from a young man who had recovered from COVID-19. The chain joins TRBV4-1 to TRBJ2-4, with 7 bases matching TRBD1. CDR3 in amino acids: CASSYQGEKNIQYF. CDR3 sequence (DNA): TGCGCCAGCAGTTACCAGGGGGAAAAAAACATTCAGTACTTC.